The rows below give T cell receptor beta chains drawn from one sample of a study of OX40 agonist ivuxolimab in advanced cancers. Sequencing used immunoSEQ multiplex PCR; TCRdb keeps in-frame clones, though not all of them. In the table there are fewer than 130,000 clones, about nine tenths of which are singletons. The sequencing here drew on CD4+ or CD8+ T cells sorted from blood, taken in a trial of the OX40 agonist ivuxolimab. Source of these receptors: an adult with an advanced solid tumor such as melanoma, head and neck, liver or kidney cancer. The CDR3 runs from the conserved cysteine through the conserved F or W. A D gene is named only where the DNA matches it firmly. Rows may omit the clone size; those that give it use once, few, many or a size class.

TRBJ1-5 - - TRBV18 CASSPSGQRNQPQHF TGTGCCAGCTCACCATCTGGACAGCGCAATCAGCCCCAGCATTTT
TRBJ2-1 - - TRBV30 CAWSEANNNEQFF TGTGCCTGGAGTGAAGCTAATAACAATGAGCAGTTCTTC
TRBJ2-2 - TRBD2 TRBV30 CASPGLADTGELFF TGTGCCTCCCCGGGACTAGCGGACACCGGGGAGCTGTTTTTT
TRBJ1-1 - - TRBV5-6 CASSRLGQNTEAFF TGTGCCAGCAGCCGGTTGGGACAGAACACTGAAGCTTTCTTT
TRBJ2-1 few TRBD1 TRBV29-1 CSVDGTGADEQFF TGCAGCGTTGACGGGACAGGGGCCGATGAGCAGTTCTTC
TRBJ2-5 - TRBD1 TRBV27 CASRGTGRETQYF TGTGCCAGCAGGGGGACAGGTCGAGAGACCCAGTACTTC
TRBJ1-2 - - TRBV30 CAWSVNPVSYTF TGTGCCTGGAGCGTAAACCCGGTTAGCTACACCTTC
TRBJ2-2 - TRBD1 TRBV14 CASSQSRQGGELFF TGTGCCAGCAGCCAATCGCGACAGGGCGGGGAGCTGTTTTTT
TRBJ2-7 - - TRBV11-3 CASSRGGGSYEQYF TGTGCCAGCAGCCGAGGTGGGGGGTCCTACGAGCAGTACTTC
TRBJ2-2 - TRBD1 TRBV19 CASSDRVMIRELFF TGTGCCAGTAGTGACAGGGTTATGATCCGGGAGCTGTTTTTT
TRBJ2-2 - TRBD1 TRBV7-3 CASSLLGGDSGELFF TGTGCCAGCAGCTTACTAGGGGGCGATTCCGGGGAGCTGTTTTTT
TRBJ2-7 - - TRBV15 CATSRDMSSGAAAYEQYF TGTGCCACCAGCAGAGATATGTCGTCAGGGGCCGCCGCCTACGAGCAGTACTTC
TRBJ2-3 - TRBD2 TRBV5-1 CASSKSTSGTDTQYF TGCGCCAGCAGCAAATCGACTAGCGGCACAGATACGCAGTATTTT
TRBJ2-7 few - TRBV7-9 CASSFPTSSYEQYF TGTGCCAGCAGCTTTCCTACTAGTTCCTACGAGCAGTACTTC
TRBJ2-2 - - TRBV7-2 CASSLTRGDTGELFF TGTGCCAGCAGCTTAACCAGGGGCGACACCGGGGAGCTGTTTTTT
TRBJ2-6 - TRBD2 TRBV19 CASRVPGLAVSGANVLTF TGTGCCAGTAGGGTACCGGGACTAGCGGTCTCTGGGGCCAACGTCCTGACTTTC
TRBJ2-5 - TRBD2 TRBV5-1 CASSLMTSGYQETQYF TGCGCCAGCAGCTTGATGACTAGCGGGTATCAAGAGACCCAGTACTTC
TRBJ2-1 once - TRBV6-4 CASAYSGTSEQFF TGTGCCAGCGCCTACTCCGGGACTTCCGAGCAGTTCTTC
TRBJ2-6 - - TRBV6-1 CASSEWGANVLTF TGTGCCAGCAGTGAATGGGGGGCCAACGTCCTGACTTTC
TRBJ1-3 once - TRBV25-1 CASSSGGTSGNTIYF TGTGCCAGCTCCAGTGGAGGAACCTCTGGAAACACCATATATTTT
TRBJ2-1 - TRBD2 TRBV5-4 CASSSRGGQYNEQFF TGTGCCAGCAGCTCGCGGGGGGGCCAGTACAATGAGCAGTTCTTC
TRBJ1-4 - - TRBV15 CATSREGGTYEKLFF TGTGCCACCAGCAGAGAAGGGGGGACGTATGAAAAACTGTTTTTT
TRBJ1-1 - TRBD1 TRBV10-3 CAISQGQTNTEAFF TGTGCCATCAGCCAGGGACAGACGAACACTGAAGCTTTCTTT
TRBJ2-7 - - TRBV7-9 CASGGSYYEQYF TGTGCCAGTGGGGGGTCGTATTACGAGCAGTACTTC
TRBJ1-1 - TRBD1 TRBV19 CASSSLKGAPEAFF TGTGCCAGTAGTTCGCTTAAGGGGGCACCTGAAGCTTTCTTT
TRBJ1-4 - - TRBV5-4 CASSTSGRNEKLFF TGTGCCAGCAGCACGTCCGGGCGTAATGAAAAACTGTTTTTT
TRBJ2-1 - - TRBV5-1 CASSLMSASSYNEQFF TGCGCCAGCAGCTTGATGAGCGCCTCCTCCTACAATGAGCAGTTCTTC
TRBJ2-3 - - TRBV7-8 CASSLVGGTDTQYF TGTGCCAGCAGCTTAGTGGGTGGCACAGATACGCAGTATTTT
TRBJ1-2 - - TRBV6-6 CASLIGDYYGYTF TGTGCCAGCCTAATCGGGGACTACTATGGCTACACCTTC
TRBJ2-7 once - TRBV7-3 CASSLGFRDYEQYF TGTGCCAGCAGCTTAGGGTTTAGGGACTACGAGCAGTACTTC
TRBJ1-5 - TRBD1 TRBV10-3 CAISGGQGGGSNQPQHF TGTGCCATCAGTGGTGGACAGGGCGGGGGTAGCAATCAGCCCCAGCATTTT
TRBJ2-4 - - TRBV27 CASSLRWGEENIQYF TGTGCCAGCAGTTTAAGATGGGGGGAGGAAAACATTCAGTACTTC
TRBJ1-1 - - TRBV11-1 CASSLRDTEAAFF TGTGCCAGCAGCTTACGGGACACCGAGGCGGCTTTCTTT
TRBJ2-3 - - TRBV6-5 CASSEWANTDTQYF TGTGCCAGCAGTGAATGGGCTAACACAGATACGCAGTATTTT
TRBJ2-5 few TRBD2 TRBV7-9 CASSSWTSEETQYF TGTGCCAGCAGCTCCTGGACTAGCGAAGAGACCCAGTACTTC
TRBJ1-6 - TRBD1 TRBV19 CASTDRGPSPLHF TGTGCCAGTACTGACAGGGGTCCCTCACCCCTCCACTTT
TRBJ1-1 - - TRBV6-6 CASSYLGEGTEAFF TGTGCCAGCAGTTACCTTGGGGAGGGGACTGAAGCTTTCTTT
TRBJ2-6 - - TRBV6-5 CASSYGGAGANVLTF TGTGCCAGCAGTTACGGAGGTGCTGGGGCCAACGTCCTGACTTTC
TRBJ2-7 - TRBD2 TRBV4-1 CASSQALAGGSIYEQYF TGCGCCAGCAGCCAGGCCTTAGCGGGAGGCTCTATTTACGAGCAGTACTTC
TRBJ1-6 - TRBD1 TRBV5-4 CASREGTANSPLHF TGTGCCAGCAGGGAGGGGACAGCGAATTCACCCCTCCACTTT
TRBJ1-5 - - TRBV15 CATSRDSWDYSNQPQHF TGTGCCACCAGCAGAGATTCTTGGGATTATAGCAATCAGCCCCAGCATTTT
TRBJ2-1 once TRBD2 TRBV7-2 CASSLELAGVNEQFF TGTGCCAGCAGCTTAGAACTAGCGGGGGTGAATGAGCAGTTCTTC
TRBJ2-7 - TRBD2 TRBV18 CASSRGTSLLEQYF TGTGCCAGCTCACGAGGGACTAGTCTTCTCGAGCAGTACTTC
TRBJ1-1 - TRBD1 TRBV2 CASRSQGAGDTEAFF TGTGCCAGCAGGTCTCAGGGGGCCGGCGACACTGAAGCTTTCTTT
TRBJ2-1 - TRBD2 TRBV4-1 CASSQGRGSSYNEQFF TGCGCCAGCAGCCAAGGGCGGGGGAGCTCCTACAATGAGCAGTTCTTC
TRBJ2-2 - - TRBV5-1 CASSPRSGTTGELFF TGCGCCAGCAGCCCAAGAAGCGGCACTACCGGGGAGCTGTTTTTT
TRBJ2-1 - - TRBV6-5 CASSYSNGQFF TGTGCCAGCAGTTACTCCAACGGGCAGTTCTTC
TRBJ2-7 - - TRBV10-3 CAISESSYEQYF TGTGCCATCAGTGAGTCCTCCTACGAGCAGTACTTC
TRBJ1-1 - TRBD1 TRBV6-1 CASSERGQVRAFF TGTGCCAGCAGTGAAAGGGGACAGGTGCGAGCTTTCTTT
TRBJ2-7 - TRBD2 TRBV28 CASSPRDYPSYEQYF TGTGCCAGCAGTCCCCGGGACTATCCAAGCTACGAGCAGTACTTC
TRBJ2-3 - - TRBV11-2 CASSLVTESTDTQYF TGTGCCAGCAGCTTAGTGACAGAGAGCACAGATACGCAGTATTTT
TRBJ2-7 few TRBD2 TRBV2 CASSPPGEIIGGESLYEQYF TGTGCCAGCAGTCCCCCAGGAGAGATAATTGGGGGGGAGAGCCTATACGAGCAGTACTTC
TRBJ1-6 - - TRBV6-1 CASSEGRNNGSPLHF TGTGCCAGCAGTGAAGGTCGAAACAACGGTTCACCCCTCCACTTT